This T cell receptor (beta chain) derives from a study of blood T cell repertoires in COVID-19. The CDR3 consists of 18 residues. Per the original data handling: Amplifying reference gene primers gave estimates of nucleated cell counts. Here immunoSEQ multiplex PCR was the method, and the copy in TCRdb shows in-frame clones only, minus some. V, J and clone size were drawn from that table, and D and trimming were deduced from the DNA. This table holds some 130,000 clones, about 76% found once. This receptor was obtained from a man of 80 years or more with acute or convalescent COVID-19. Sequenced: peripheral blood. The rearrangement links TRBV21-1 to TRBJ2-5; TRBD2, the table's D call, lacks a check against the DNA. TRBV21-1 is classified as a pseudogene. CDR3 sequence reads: CASSKYGFSGDYGETQYF. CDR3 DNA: TGTGCCAGCAGCAAATATGGATTTTCCGGGGACTATGGAGAGACCCAGTACTTC.